The next 23 T cell receptor beta chains were all read from a single sample in a study of T cell changes during pregnancy in multiple sclerosis (dated by TCRdb to the late 2010s). Libraries came from the immunoSEQ multiplex PCR assay. Imported from immuneACCESS, the table was reduced by TCRdb to in-frame sequences with V and J called. These copies leave out some clones; in studies compared against another copy, an unresolved V gene accounts for under half, and the cause of the remainder is not known. The sample data list 30,000 or so clones, and 90% to 95% of these were observed just once. Around 0.39% of the sample is in the top ten clones. The material was CD4+ T cells from peripheral blood mononuclear cells, obtained after pregnancy. These receptors all come from a female donor with multiple sclerosis, enrolled in a pregnancy study.

The chain recombines TRBV7-9 with TRBJ1-6; possible D gene TRBD1, 6 bases. Trimming removed 5 bases from V and 7 bases from J, with 12 bases in between. Germline CDR1 SEHNR, CDR2 FQNEAQ (reference sequence). The CDR3 has 14 residues. CDR3 protein: CASSTTGANSPLHF. CDR3 sequence (DNA): TGTGCCAGCAGCACGACAGGCGCCAATTCACCCCTCCACTTT.

Of note for this clone: Other DNA variants within this sample encode the same CDR3. This rearrangement joins TRBV18 to TRBJ1-1, with 8 bases aligning to TRBD1. The CDR3 length is 14 residues. Germline assignment: CDR1 KGHSH and CDR2 LQKENI. Trimming took 6 bases from V and 2 from J; bases not matched to a gene: 5. The CDR3 is CASSPDRGNTEAFF. The CDR3 coding sequence is TGTGCCAGCTCTCCCGACAGGGGCAACACTGAAGCTTTCTTT.

V is TRBV5-1 and J is TRBJ1-2; 10 bases fit TRBD1. The V and J ends lost 6 bases and 1 base, in that order; junction bases with no gene match: 12. Per the germline V gene, CDR1 is SGHRS and CDR2 is YFSETQ. There are 17 residues in the CDR3. Here the CDR3 reads CASTPGQGVAFNYGYTF. In nucleotides, the CDR3 is TGCGCCAGCACCCCTGGACAGGGGGTTGCTTTTAACTATGGCTACACCTTC.

V usage is TRBV5-4 and J usage is TRBJ2-1, with TRBD2 as a possible D gene (6 bases). Germline V gene sequence: CDR1 SGHNT, CDR2 YYREEE (reference sequence). Deletions cut 4 bases from V and 4 bases from J, with 21 bases between. The CDR3 contains 17 residues. CDR3 coding DNA: TGTGCCAGCAGCCAGGGAGGTCCGGGATCACAATACAATGAGCAGTTCTTC. This codes for CASSQGGPGSQYNEQFF.

To note about this clone: The same CDR3 also results from other DNA sequences found in this sample. V usage is TRBV7-2 and J usage is TRBJ2-7; 7 nucleotides align to TRBD2. CDR1 and CDR2 (germline): SGHTA, FQGNSA. The J segment lost 6 bases and the V segment lost 3 bases, leaving 8 bases of the junction unmatched. The CDR3 is 14 residues long. The CDR3 nucleotides are TGTGCCAGCAGCTTGGGGGGGGGTCCCTCCGAGCAGTACTTC. It yields the protein CASSLGGGPSEQYF.

The chain joins TRBV2 to TRBJ2-5, with D possibly being TRBD2 (6 bases). V shed 6 bases and J shed 5 bases, with 10 bases lying between them. Germline CDR1 and CDR2: SNHLY and FYNNEI. The CDR3 has 12 residues. The CDR3 region has the DNA TGTGCCAGCAGCGGGGAGGATGAGACCCAGTACTTC. Translated: CASSGEDETQYF.

CDR3 amino acids: CASSEFGREPYEQYF. CDR3 nucleotide sequence: TGTGCCAGCAGTGAATTTGGTAGGGAGCCGTACGAGCAGTACTTC. The chain recombines TRBV25-1 with TRBJ2-7; possible D gene TRBD2, 5 bases. Germline V gene sequence: CDR1 MGHDK, CDR2 SYGVNS. This CDR3 is built from 15 residues. V was trimmed by 1 base and J by 4 bases, leaving 14 bases between them.

This chain links TRBV9 with TRBJ1-4; D perhaps matches TRBD1 (6 bases). The CDR3 totals 15 residues. In germline, CDR1 is SGDLS, CDR2 YYNGEE. Trimming cost V 0 bases and J 5 bases, with 11 bases left between them. The CDR3 reads CASSVAGGGNEKLFF. The CDR3 DNA sequence: TGTGCCAGCAGCGTAGCTGGGGGCGGCAATGAAAAACTGTTTTTT.

The chain uses TRBV5-6 and TRBJ2-7; TRBD1 matches 8 bases. With V trimmed by 3 bases and J by 4 bases, 6 bases remained unmatched. The CDR3 consists of 14 residues. Per germline, CDR1 SGHDT and CDR2 YYEEEE. For the CDR3, the DNA is TGTGCCAGCAGCTCCGGACAGGGTCGGTACGAGCAGTACTTC. Protein sequence: CASSSGQGRYEQYF. The variable domain in full, completed from reference TRBV5-6 and TRBJ2-7, reads DAGVTQSPTHLIKTRGQQVTLRCSPKSGHDTVSWYQQALGQGPQFIFQYYEEEERQRGNFPDRFSGHQFPNYSSELNVNALLLGDSALYLCASSSGQGRYEQYFGPGTRLTVT.

The CDR3 coding sequence is TGTGCCAGCAGTAGCGGACAGGGCTACGAGCAGTACTTC. It specifies CASSSGQGYEQYF. The chain joins TRBV28 to TRBJ2-7; the match to TRBD1 covers 8 bases. Germline V gives CDR1 MDHEN, CDR2 SYDVKM. The CDR3 consists of 13 residues. V lost 5 bases, J lost 3 bases, and 3 bases stayed unmatched.

In its sample, this clone was seen once. This chain connects TRBV5-1 to TRBJ1-3, with D possibly matching TRBD1 (6 bases). Germline CDR1 is SGHRS and CDR2 is YFSETQ. This CDR3 contains 15 residues. Trimming stripped 4 bases from V and 8 bases from J, with 19 bases between. The CDR3 loop reads CASSRNGQQGDTIYF. For the CDR3, the DNA is TGCGCCAGCAGCCGAAACGGGCAACAGGGAGACACCATATATTTT.

The chain employs TRBV5-4 and TRBJ2-1; TRBD2 is a possible D gene (6 bases). Trimming removed 0 bases at V and 6 bases at J, with 16 bases between. CDR3 length: 16 amino acids. The germline V gene has CDR1 SGHNT and CDR2 YYREEE (reference sequence). Written as DNA, the CDR3 is TGTGCCAGCAGCTTGGGTGGGGCGGGAACCGGCAATGAGCAGTTCTTC. Translating gives CASSLGGAGTGNEQFF.

The chain has TRBV14 and TRBJ1-1, with 7 bases fitting TRBD1. The V gene's germline CDR1 is SGHDN and CDR2 FVKESK. The CDR3 runs to 13 residues. Losses at the gene ends were 3 bases for V and 5 bases for J; bases not matched to a gene: 3. The CDR3 region has the DNA TGTGCCAGCAGCCAGGGACAGTGGACTGAAGCTTTCTTT. It yields the protein CASSQGQWTEAFF.

V is TRBV4-1 and J is TRBJ1-1; possibly TRBD1 for D (5 bases). The CDR3 has 16 amino acids. Germline V gene lookup returns CDR1 MGHRA and CDR2 YSYEKL. Trimming removed 1 base at V and 0 bases at J, with 12 bases between. Here the CDR3 reads CASSQALTDLNTEAFF. DNA of the CDR3: TGCGCCAGCAGCCAAGCCCTGACAGACCTGAACACTGAAGCTTTCTTT.

This chain joins TRBV11-2 and TRBJ2-2, with 9 nucleotides matching TRBD1. CDR1 SGHAT and CDR2 FQNNGV come from the germline V gene. This CDR3 has 15 residues. V lost 4 bases and J lost 4; bases outside the gene matches: 4. CDR3 nucleotides: TGTGCCAGCAGCTCGGGGACAGGGTTCACCGGGGAGCTGTTTTTT. This codes for CASSSGTGFTGELFF.

There are a few counts of this clone. The CDR3 DNA follows: TGTGCCAGCAGGGTCACAGGGGGCACTGAAGCTTTCTTT. Its translation: CASRVTGGTEAFF. The gene calls are TRBV19 and TRBJ1-1; 8 bases align to TRBD1. Germline V CDR1 and CDR2: LNHDA, SQIVND (reference sequence). The V and J ends lost 9 bases and 4 bases, in that order; junction bases with no gene match: 7. This CDR3 has 13 amino acids.

In this sample, this clone turned up once. This rearrangement joins TRBV18 to TRBJ1-1; D unclear. CDR3 size: 15 residues. V dropped 0 bases and J dropped 3 bases, with 11 bases sitting between them. Germline CDR1 and CDR2: KGHSH and LQKENI. CDR3 loop: CASSPPFSRDTEAFF. The CDR3 DNA follows: TGTGCCAGCTCACCACCTTTCAGCCGGGACACTGAAGCTTTCTTT.

The chain is built from TRBV6-5 and TRBJ1-2, with TRBD1 matching 7 bases. CDR1 is MNHEY, CDR2 SVGAGI, per germline. The trim removed 0 bases at V and 8 bases at J, leaving 6 bases unmatched. The CDR3 length is 14 residues. The CDR3 DNA reads TGTGCCAGCAGTTACTCGGGGACAGTGTCCGGCTACACCTTC. Amino acids: CASSYSGTVSGYTF.

J is TRBJ1-1 and V is TRBV30; a possible D gene is TRBD1 (5 bases). The germline V gene has CDR1 GTSNPN and CDR2 SVGIG (reference sequence). Trimming removed 3 bases from V and 0 bases from J, with 8 bases in between. The length of the CDR3 is 13 residues. The CDR3 region has the DNA TGTGCCTGGAGCAGGGTGCTGAACACTGAAGCTTTCTTT. Translation gives CAWSRVLNTEAFF.

V usage is TRBV5-1 and J usage is TRBJ1-4; no definite D call. The germline V gene has CDR1 SGHRS and CDR2 YFSETQ. CDR3 size: 15 residues. Trimming took 0 bases from V and 0 from J, leaving 6 bases between them. CDR3 in DNA: TGCGCCAGCAGCTTGGATGCAGCAACTAATGAAAAACTGTTTTTT. Amino acids: CASSLDAATNEKLFF.

The CDR3 DNA sequence: TGCAGCGTAGGCAGGCACGACCAAGAGACCCAGTACTTC. Translation: CSVGRHDQETQYF. The V gene is TRBV29-1, the J gene TRBJ2-5; D gene unclear. The CDR3 consists of 13 residues. Trimming removed 6 bases at V and 0 bases at J, with 11 bases between. CDR1 SQVTM and CDR2 ANQGSEA come from the germline V gene.

This chain uses TRBV4-1 with TRBJ2-3, with 9 nucleotides matching TRBD2. Germline CDR1 MGHRA, CDR2 YSYEKL. The trim removed 0 bases at V and 4 bases at J, leaving 5 bases unmatched. This CDR3 has 16 residues. CDR3 amino acids: CASSQEWREGADTQYF. The CDR3 nucleotides are TGCGCCAGCAGCCAAGAATGGCGGGAGGGGGCAGATACGCAGTATTTT.

This sequence joins TRBV6-1 and TRBJ1-2; 7 bases agree with TRBD1. There are 14 residues in the CDR3. Germline V gene data show CDR1 as MNHNS and CDR2 as SASEGT. V gave up 6 bases and J gave up 4 bases; unmatched junction bases: 8. CDR3 amino acids: CASRRDSSSYGYTF. CDR3 DNA: TGTGCCAGCAGAAGGGACAGTTCTAGCTATGGCTACACCTTC.